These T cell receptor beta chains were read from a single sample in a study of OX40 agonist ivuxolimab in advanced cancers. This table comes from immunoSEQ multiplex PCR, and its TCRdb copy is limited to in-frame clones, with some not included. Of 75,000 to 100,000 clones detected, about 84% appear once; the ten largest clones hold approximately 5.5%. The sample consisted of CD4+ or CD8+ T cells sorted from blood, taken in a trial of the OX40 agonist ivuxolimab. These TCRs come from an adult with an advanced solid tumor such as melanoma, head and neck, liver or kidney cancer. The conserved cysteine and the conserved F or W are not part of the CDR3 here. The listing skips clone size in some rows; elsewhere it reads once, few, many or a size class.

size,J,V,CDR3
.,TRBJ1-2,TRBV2,ASRGNEGHGYT
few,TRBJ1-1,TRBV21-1,ASSNLRDLVNTEAF
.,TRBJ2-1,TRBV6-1,ASSDPSSSGGAIEQF
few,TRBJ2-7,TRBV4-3,ASSQEMTSRNEQY
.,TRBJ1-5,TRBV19,ASSIALGGVRVGQPQH
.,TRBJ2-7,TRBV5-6,ASSLQGYEQY
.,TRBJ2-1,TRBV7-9,ASSLDRGSDEQF
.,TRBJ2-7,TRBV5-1,ASSPGQVGPYEQY
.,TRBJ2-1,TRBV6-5,ASSSQEAPTYNEQF
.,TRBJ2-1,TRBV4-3,ASSQDRYDEQF
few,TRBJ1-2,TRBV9,ASSGPKGGGYT
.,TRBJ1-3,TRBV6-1,ASQGDSGNTIY
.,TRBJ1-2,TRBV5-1,ASSGLAGGYGYT
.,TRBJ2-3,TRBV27,ASSPAGPGTQY
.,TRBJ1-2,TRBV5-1,ASSLNREGYT
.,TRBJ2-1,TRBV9,ASSVGTGGGEQF
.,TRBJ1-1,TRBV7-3,ASSLTTEIEAF
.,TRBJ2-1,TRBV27,ASSISESSYNEQF
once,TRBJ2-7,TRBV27,ASSWRSNYEQY
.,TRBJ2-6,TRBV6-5,ASRRQTSGANVLT
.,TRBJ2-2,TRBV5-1,ASSLAGELF
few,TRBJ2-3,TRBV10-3,AISELGRATDTQY
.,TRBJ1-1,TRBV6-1,ASTHSGVAF
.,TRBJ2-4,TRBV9,ASSTGQGIDIQY
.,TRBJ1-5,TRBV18,ASSPRQGALGNQPQH
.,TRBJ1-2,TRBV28,ASSQGQGVRSGYT
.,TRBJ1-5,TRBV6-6,ASSFPGQGAGQPQH
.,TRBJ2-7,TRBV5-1,ASKGQGAYEQY
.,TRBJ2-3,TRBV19,ASSIQGSDTQY
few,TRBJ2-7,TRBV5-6,ASSLRGTPYYEQY
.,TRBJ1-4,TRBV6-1,ASSLQGMGDEKLF
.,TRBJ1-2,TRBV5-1,ASSFNGDGYT
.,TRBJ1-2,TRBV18,ASSAANYATDYGYT
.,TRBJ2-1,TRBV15,ATSGGGPYNEQF
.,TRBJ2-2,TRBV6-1,ATPTRGEWTGELF
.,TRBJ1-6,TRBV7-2,ASRRTGENSPLH
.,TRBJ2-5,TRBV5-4,ASSTDRRETQY
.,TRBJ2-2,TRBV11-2,ASTTRMGGGTGELF
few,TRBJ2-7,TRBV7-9,ASSLEGSGEQY
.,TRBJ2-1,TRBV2,ASSPPDRGQNEQF
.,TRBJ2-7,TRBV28,ASRGRSSYEQY
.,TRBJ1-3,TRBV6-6,ASSGGSGNTIY
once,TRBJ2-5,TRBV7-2,ASSSNGLAGVKTQY
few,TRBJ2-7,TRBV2,ARGLAGGSYEQY
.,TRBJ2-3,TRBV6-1,ASSEARTADTQY
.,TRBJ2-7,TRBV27,ASSSETGYYEQY
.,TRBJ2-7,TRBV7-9,ASSFQDPTVWRSYEQY
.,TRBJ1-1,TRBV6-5,ASSRSNTEAF
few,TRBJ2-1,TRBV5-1,ASSLDGNNEQF
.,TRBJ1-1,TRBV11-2,ASSLQRDSRRNTEAF
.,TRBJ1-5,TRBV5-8,ASSLVPKPQH
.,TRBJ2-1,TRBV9,ASSVAPANEQF